The T cell receptor (beta chain) under discussion was sequenced for a study of T cell clonality in common variable immunodeficiency. Trimming took 2 bases from V and 0 from J; bases not matched to a gene: 2. The CDR3 has 16 residues. Germline V gene sequence: CDR1 KGHSH, CDR2 LQKENI. TCRdb keeps only in-frame clones here, not all; method: immunoSEQ multiplex PCR. The sample was found to contain 40,000 to 65,000 clones, and every one recurs. This clone came up many times. From the germline J gene comes the end of the CDR3, since the read stops 3 residues before it. Sequences were obtained from peripheral blood mononuclear cells. This chain connects TRBV18 to TRBJ2-3; 10 bases align to TRBD2. This receptor was identified in a person aged 18 to 70 in good health. This CDR3 is CASSPGLAASTDTQYF. Incomplete CDR3 DNA: TGTGCCAGCTCACCAGGACTAGCGGCTAGCACAGATACG.